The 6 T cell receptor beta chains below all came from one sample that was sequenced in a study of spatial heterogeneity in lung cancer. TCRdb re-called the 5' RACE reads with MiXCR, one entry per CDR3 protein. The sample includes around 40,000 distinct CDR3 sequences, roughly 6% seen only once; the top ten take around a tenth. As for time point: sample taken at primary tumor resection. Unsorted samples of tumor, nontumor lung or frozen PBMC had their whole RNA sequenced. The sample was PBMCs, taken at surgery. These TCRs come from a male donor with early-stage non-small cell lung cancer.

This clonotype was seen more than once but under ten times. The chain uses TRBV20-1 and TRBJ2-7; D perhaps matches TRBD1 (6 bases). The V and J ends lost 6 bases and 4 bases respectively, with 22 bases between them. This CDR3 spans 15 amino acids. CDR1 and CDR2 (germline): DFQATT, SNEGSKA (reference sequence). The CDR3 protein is CSALAAGRGSYEQYF. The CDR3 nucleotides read TGCAGTGCACTCGCGGCGGGCAGGGGATCTTACGAGCAGTACTTC.

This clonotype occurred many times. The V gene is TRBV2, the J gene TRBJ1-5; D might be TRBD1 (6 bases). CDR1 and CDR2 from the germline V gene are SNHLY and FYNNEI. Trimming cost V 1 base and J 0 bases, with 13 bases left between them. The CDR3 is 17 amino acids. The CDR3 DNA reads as TGTGCCAGCAGTGAAGAAAGGAGGGGGTATAGCAATCAGCCCCAGCATTTT. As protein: CASSEERRGYSNQPQHF.

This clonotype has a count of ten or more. The CDR3 DNA follows: TGTGCCAGCAGTACCCTCAGGGAAGCCGGGGAGCTGTTTTTT. Amino acid sequence: CASSTLREAGELFF. This chain connects TRBV28 to TRBJ2-2; D is possibly TRBD1 (5 bases). This CDR3 is built from 14 residues. CDR1 is MDHEN, CDR2 SYDVKM, per germline. With 5 bases removed from V and 6 bases from J, the gap between germline ends came to 13 bases.

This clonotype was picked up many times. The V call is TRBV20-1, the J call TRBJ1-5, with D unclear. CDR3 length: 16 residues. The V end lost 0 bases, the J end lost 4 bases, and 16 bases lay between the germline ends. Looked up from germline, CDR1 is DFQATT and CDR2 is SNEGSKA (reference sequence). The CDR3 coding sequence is TGCAGTGCTAGAGATTGGACTTCGGCCTATAATCAGCCCCAGCATTTT. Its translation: CSARDWTSAYNQPQHF.

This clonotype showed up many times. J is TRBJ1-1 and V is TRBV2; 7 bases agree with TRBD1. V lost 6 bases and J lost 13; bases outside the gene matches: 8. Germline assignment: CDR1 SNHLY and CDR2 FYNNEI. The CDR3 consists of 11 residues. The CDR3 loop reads CASRVRGSFFF. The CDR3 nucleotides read TGTGCCAGCAGGGTCAGGGGGAGCTTTTTCTTT.

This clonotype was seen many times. The DNA for the CDR3 is TGTGCCAGCAGCTCCACCCGACTCCTGTACCAAGAGACCCAGTACTTC. Protein product: CASSSTRLLYQETQYF. The chain is built from TRBV5-4 and TRBJ2-5; D ambiguous. The V gene's germline CDR1 is SGHNT and CDR2 YYREEE (reference sequence). The CDR3 is 16 amino acids. V was clipped by 3 bases and J by 0 bases, with 15 bases between them.